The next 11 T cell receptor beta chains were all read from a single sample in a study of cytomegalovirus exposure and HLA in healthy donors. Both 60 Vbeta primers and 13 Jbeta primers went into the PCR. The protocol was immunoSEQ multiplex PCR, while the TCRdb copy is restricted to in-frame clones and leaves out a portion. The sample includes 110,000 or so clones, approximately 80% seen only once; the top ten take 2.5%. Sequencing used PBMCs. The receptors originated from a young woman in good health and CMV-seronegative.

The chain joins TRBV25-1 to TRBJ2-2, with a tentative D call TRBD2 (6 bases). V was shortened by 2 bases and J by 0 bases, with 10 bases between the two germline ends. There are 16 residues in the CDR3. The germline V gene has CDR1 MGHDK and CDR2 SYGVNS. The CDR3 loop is CASSEVDYANTGELFF. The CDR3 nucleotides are TGTGCCAGCAGTGAAGTGGACTACGCGAACACCGGGGAGCTGTTTTTT. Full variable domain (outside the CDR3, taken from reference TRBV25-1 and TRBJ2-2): EADIYQTPRYLVIGTGKKITLECSQTMGHDKMYWYQQDPGMELHLIHYSYGVNSTEKGDLSSESTVSRIRTEHFPLTLESARPSHTSQYLCASSEVDYANTGELFFGEGSRLTVL.

The CDR3, as DNA: TGTGCCAGCAGCTTAGACTCTAGCACAGATACGCAGTATTTT. It encodes CASSLDSSTDTQYF. This chain links TRBV7-6 with TRBJ2-3; D remains unclear. With 1 base removed from V and 0 bases from J, the gap between germline ends came to 5 bases. The V gene's germline CDR1 is SGHVS and CDR2 FNYEAQ. This CDR3 is built from 14 residues.

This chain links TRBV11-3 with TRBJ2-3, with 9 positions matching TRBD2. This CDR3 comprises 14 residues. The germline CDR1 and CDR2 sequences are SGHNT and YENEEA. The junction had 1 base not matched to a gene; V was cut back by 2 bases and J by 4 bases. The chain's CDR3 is CASSLIAGADTQYF. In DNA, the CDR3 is TGTGCCAGCAGCTTAATAGCGGGGGCAGATACGCAGTATTTT. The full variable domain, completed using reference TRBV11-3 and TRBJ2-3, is EAGVVQSPRYKIIEKKQPVAFWCNPISGHNTLYWYLQNLGQGPELLIRYENEEAVDDSQLPKDRFSAERLKGVDSTLKIQPAELGDSAVYLCASSLIAGADTQYFGPGTRLTVL.

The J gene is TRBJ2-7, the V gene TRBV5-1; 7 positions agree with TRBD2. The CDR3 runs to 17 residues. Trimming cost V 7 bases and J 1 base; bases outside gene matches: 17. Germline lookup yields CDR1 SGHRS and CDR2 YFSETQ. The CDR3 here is CASSRGRGLSLSYEQYF. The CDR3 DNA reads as TGCGCCAGCTCACGGGGGAGGGGATTATCTTTGTCCTACGAGCAGTACTTC.

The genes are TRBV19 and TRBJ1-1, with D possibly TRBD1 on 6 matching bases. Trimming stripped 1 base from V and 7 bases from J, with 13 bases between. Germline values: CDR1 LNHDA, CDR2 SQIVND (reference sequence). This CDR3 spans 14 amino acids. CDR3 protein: CASSIGNRAIEAFF. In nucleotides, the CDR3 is TGTGCCAGTAGTATAGGGAACAGGGCCATTGAAGCTTTCTTT.

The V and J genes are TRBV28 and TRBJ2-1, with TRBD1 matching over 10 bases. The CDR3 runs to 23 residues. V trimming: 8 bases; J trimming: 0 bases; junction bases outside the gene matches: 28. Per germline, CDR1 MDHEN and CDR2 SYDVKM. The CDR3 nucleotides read TGTGCCAGCCTAAATCCGGGACAGGGGCTTCGGAGTAGCGGGCCTAGCTCCTACAATGAGCAGTTCTTC. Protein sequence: CASLNPGQGLRSSGPSSYNEQFF.

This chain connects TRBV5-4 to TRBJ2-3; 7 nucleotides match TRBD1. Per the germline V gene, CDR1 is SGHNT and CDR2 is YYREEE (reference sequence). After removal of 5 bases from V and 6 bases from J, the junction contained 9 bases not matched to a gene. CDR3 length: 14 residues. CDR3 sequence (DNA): TGTGCCAGCAGTTCAACACAGGGGTTTGATACGCAGTATTTT. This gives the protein CASSSTQGFDTQYF.

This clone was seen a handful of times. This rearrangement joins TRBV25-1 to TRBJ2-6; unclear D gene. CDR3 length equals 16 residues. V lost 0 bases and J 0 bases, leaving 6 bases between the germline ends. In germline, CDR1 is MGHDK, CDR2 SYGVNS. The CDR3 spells CASSEYQDSGANVLTF. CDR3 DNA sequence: TGTGCCAGCAGTGAATATCAGGACTCTGGGGCCAACGTCCTGACTTTC.

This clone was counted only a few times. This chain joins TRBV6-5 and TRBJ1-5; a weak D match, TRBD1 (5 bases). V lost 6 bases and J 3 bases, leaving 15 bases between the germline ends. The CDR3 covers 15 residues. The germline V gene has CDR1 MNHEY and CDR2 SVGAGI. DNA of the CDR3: TGTGCCAGCAGAACGGGGGACGGCCACAATCAGCCCCAGCATTTT. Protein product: CASRTGDGHNQPQHF.

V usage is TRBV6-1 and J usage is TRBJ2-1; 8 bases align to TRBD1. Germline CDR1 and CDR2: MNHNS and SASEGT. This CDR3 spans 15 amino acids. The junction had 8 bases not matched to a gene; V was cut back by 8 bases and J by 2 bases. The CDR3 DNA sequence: TGTGCCAGCGTAACGACAGGGGAGACCTACAATGAGCAGTTCTTC. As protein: CASVTTGETYNEQFF.

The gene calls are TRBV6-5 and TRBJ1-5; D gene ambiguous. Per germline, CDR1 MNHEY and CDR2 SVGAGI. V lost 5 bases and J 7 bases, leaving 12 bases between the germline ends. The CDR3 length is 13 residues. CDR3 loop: CASSISPGQPQHF. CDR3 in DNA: TGTGCCAGCAGTATCTCCCCGGGGCAGCCCCAGCATTTT.